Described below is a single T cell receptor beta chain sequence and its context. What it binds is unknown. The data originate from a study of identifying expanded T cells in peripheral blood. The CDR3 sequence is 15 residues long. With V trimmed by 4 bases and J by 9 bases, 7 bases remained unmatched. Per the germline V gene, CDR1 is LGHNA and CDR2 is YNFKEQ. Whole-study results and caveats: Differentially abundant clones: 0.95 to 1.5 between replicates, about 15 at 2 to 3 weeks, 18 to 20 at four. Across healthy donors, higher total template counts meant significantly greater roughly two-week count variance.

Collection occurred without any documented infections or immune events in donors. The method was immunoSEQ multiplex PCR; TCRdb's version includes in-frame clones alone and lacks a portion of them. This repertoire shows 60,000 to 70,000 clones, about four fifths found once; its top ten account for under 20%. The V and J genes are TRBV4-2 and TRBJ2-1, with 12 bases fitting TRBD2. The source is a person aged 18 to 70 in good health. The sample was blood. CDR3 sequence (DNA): TGTGCCAGCAGCCCCTCTAGCGGGGGGGTGCCTGAGCAGTTCTTC. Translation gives CASSPSSGGVPEQFF.